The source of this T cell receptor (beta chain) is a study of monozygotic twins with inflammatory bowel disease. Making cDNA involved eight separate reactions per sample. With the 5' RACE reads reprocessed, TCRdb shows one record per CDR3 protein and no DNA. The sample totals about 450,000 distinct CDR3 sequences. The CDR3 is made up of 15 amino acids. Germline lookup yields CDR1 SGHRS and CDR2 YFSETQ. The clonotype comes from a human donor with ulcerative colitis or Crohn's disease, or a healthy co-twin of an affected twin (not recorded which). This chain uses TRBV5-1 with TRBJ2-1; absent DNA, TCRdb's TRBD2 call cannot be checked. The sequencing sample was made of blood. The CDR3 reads CASSLASGGPNEQFF.